What follows is one T cell receptor beta chain and its context. As originally analysed: Amplification of reference gene primers provided the estimated nucleated cell counts. The method was immunoSEQ multiplex PCR; TCRdb's version includes in-frame clones alone and lacks a portion of them. That table supplies the V and J calls and clone size; D and trimming were determined from the DNA. Found here are about 180,000 clones, about 83% of them singletons; the top ten hold about an eighth. Enrolment of Seattle patients took place during active infection, and they were followed longitudinally. These data come from a study of blood T cell repertoires in COVID-19. The ends lost 0 bases at V and 2 bases at J; junction bases unmatched: 7. CDR1 is MNHEY and CDR2 is SVGAGI in the germline V gene. The CDR3 spans 16 residues.

Input material: peripheral blood. The chain combines TRBV6-5 with TRBJ2-7; TRBD1 matches at 7 bases. The TCR originated in a woman aged 70-85 years with COVID-19, enrolled during active disease. The CDR3 protein is CASSYSLGQIPYEQYF. Here the CDR3 DNA reads TGTGCCAGCAGTTACTCCCTGGGACAGATTCCCTACGAGCAGTACTTC.